Listed below are T cell receptor beta chains from one sample, sequenced in a study of memory CD4+ T cells and cytomegalovirus serostatus. Sequencing was performed with immunoSEQ multiplex PCR; in TCRdb, only in-frame clones are kept and a portion is missing. This table has 40,000 to 55,000 clones, 78% appearing once. Sequencing was done on a sample of memory CD4+ T cells from blood. These receptors all stem from an adult in good health and CMV-seronegative. Each CDR3 is given without its conserved first and last residue.

J | V | CDR3
TRBJ2-7 | TRBV28 | ASMRSDYEQY
TRBJ2-5 | TRBV2 | ASSEPGLAGTEETQY
TRBJ1-1 | TRBV7-9 | ASSPDRGFTEAF
TRBJ1-1 | TRBV7-9 | ASSLGKGTEAF
TRBJ2-7 | TRBV11-2 | ASSPRGGYLNEQY
TRBJ2-1 | TRBV11-1 | ASSLVAARPDEQF
TRBJ1-3 | TRBV4-2 | ASSQGSSGNTIY
TRBJ2-7 | TRBV29-1 | SVGSNSYEQY
TRBJ2-7 | TRBV2 | ASKVAGGPSGEQY
TRBJ2-2 | TRBV10-3 | AISDRGAASGLF
TRBJ2-7 | TRBV19 | ASSTGRSYEQY
TRBJ1-4 | TRBV6-6 | ASSLTGTGNEKLF
TRBJ1-2 | TRBV28 | ASSSQRGPNYGYT
TRBJ2-7 | TRBV30 | AWSGTSGYYEQY
TRBJ1-1 | TRBV7-8 | ASSLDGTVNTEAF
TRBJ2-7 | TRBV19 | ASSIVISGGQY
TRBJ2-1 | TRBV4-1 | ASSQTLVSEQF
TRBJ1-1 | TRBV5-6 | ASSLARERYTEAF
TRBJ2-1 | TRBV10-3 | AISDALAGDEQF
TRBJ2-2 | TRBV19 | ASRTDRGIVDTGELF
TRBJ1-4 | TRBV5-1 | ASSSGKTGASNEKLF
TRBJ2-2 | TRBV5-8 | ASSLAVRNTGELF
TRBJ2-1 | TRBV27 | ASKTWGPTF
TRBJ2-1 | TRBV14 | ASTPQRVGEQF
TRBJ1-6 | TRBV30 | AWSLGPVNSPLH
TRBJ2-1 | TRBV7-9 | ASSEGTSGSYNEQF
TRBJ2-2 | TRBV5-1 | ASSPRTASPPNTGELF
TRBJ2-3 | TRBV30 | AWRKGPSGRETDTQY
TRBJ1-1 | TRBV2 | ASSVSTINTEAF
TRBJ2-3 | TRBV29-1 | SVEGLAGDYSTDTQY
TRBJ2-1 | TRBV18 | ASSPRLRGSYNEQF
TRBJ1-2 | TRBV28 | ASSFLFPYPNYGYT
TRBJ2-1 | TRBV28 | ASTSGTRREQF
TRBJ1-1 | TRBV5-1 | ASTDARGSTEAF
TRBJ2-2 | TRBV21-1 | ASRNTGELF
TRBJ2-1 | TRBV5-1 | ASSLASPSGTRIVNEQF
TRBJ2-5 | TRBV7-2 | ASSLEIPPRADQY
TRBJ2-5 | TRBV28 | ASSLETRVRETQY
TRBJ2-1 | TRBV7-3 | ASSLAAYNEQF
TRBJ1-1 | TRBV27 | ASSRDNMNTEAF
TRBJ2-3 | TRBV7-2 | ASSLASGSGTDTQY
TRBJ2-5 | TRBV19 | ASSRTLAQETQY
TRBJ1-2 | TRBV7-8 | ASSLEAANYGYT
TRBJ1-2 | TRBV27 | ANSPAASRERYT
TRBJ1-5 | TRBV19 | ASSTHGQSSNQPQH
TRBJ2-2 | TRBV30 | AWSAVAPGELF
TRBJ2-2 | TRBV11-1 | ASSTARGTGELF
TRBJ2-4 | TRBV28 | ASRPTGVAKNIQY
TRBJ2-1 | TRBV7-6 | ASSLIDNEQF
TRBJ2-2 | TRBV10-3 | AISESNGMNTGELF
TRBJ2-6 | TRBV2 | ASRALGAGANVLT